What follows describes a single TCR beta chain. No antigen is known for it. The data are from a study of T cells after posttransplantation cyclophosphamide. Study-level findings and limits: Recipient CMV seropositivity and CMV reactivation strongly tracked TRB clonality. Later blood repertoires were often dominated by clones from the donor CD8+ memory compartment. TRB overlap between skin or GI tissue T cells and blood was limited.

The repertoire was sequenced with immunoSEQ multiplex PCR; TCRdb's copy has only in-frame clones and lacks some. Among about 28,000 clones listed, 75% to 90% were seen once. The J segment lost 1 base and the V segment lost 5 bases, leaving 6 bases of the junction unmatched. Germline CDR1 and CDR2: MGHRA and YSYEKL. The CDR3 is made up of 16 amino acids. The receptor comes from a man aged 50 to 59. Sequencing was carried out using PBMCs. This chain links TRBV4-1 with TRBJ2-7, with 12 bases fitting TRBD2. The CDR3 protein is CASSIRLAGESYEQYF. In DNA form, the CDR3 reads TGCGCCAGCAGCATACGACTAGCGGGAGAGTCCTACGAGCAGTACTTC.